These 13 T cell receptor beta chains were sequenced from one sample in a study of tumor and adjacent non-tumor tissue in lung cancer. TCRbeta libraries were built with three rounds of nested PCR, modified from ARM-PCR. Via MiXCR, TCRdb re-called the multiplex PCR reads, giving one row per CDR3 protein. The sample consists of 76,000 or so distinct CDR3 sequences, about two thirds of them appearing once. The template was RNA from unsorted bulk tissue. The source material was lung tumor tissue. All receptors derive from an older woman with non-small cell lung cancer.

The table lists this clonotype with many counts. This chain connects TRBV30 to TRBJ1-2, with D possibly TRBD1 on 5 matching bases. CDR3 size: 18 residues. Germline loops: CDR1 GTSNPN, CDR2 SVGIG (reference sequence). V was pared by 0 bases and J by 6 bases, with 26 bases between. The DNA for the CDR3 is TGTGCCTGGAGTGTACGGTGGCTCGGTGAGGGGAAGGGTCATGGCTACACCTTC. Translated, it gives CAWSVRWLGEGKGHGYTF.

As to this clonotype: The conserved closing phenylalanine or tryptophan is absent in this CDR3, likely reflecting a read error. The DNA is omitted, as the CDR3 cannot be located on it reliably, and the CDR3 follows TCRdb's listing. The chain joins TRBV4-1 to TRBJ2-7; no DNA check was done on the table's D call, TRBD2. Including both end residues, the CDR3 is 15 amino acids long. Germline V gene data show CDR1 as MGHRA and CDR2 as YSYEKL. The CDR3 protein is CASSQVIGGRSEQYL.

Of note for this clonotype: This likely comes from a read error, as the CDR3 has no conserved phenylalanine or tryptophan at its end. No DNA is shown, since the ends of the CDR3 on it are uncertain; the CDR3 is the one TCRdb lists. The CDR3 sequence is CASSLGPETGDTQYY. The chain couples TRBV11-3 to TRBJ2-3; TRBD1 is the table's D call, not checked against the DNA. Termini included, the CDR3 measures 15 amino acids. Germline V gene sequence: CDR1 SGHNT, CDR2 YENEEA.

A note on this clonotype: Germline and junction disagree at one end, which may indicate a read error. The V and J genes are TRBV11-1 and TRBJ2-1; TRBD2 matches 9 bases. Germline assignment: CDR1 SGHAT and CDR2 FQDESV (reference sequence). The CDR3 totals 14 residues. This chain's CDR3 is CTSSPREGHYEQFF. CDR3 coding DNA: TGTACCAGCAGTCCGCGGGAGGGCCACTATGAGCAGTTCTTC.

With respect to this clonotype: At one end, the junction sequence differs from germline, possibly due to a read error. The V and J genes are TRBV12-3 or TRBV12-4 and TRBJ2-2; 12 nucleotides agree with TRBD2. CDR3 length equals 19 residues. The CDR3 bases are TGTGCCAGCAGCCACCTAAACTGGACTAGCGGGGACTACATCGGGAAGCTGTTTTTT. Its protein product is CASSHLNWTSGDYIGKLFF.

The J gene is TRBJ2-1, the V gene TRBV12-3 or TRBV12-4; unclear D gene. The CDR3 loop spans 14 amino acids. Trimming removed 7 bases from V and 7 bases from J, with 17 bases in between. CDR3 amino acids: CASTFGSSTNEQFF. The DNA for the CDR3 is TGTGCCAGCACTTTCGGTAGTAGCACGAATGAGCAGTTCTTC.

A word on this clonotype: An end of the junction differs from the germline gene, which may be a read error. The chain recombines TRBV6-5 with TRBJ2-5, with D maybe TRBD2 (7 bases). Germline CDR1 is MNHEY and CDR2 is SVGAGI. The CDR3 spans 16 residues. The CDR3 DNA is TGTGCCAACAGTTACACGCTAGGGGAGGGGGAAGAGACCCAGTACTTC. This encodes CANSYTLGEGEETQYF.

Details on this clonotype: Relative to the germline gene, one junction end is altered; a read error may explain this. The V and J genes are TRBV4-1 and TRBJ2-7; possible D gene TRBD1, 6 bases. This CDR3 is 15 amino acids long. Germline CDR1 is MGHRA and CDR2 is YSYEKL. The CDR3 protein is CTSSQNRDGSYEQYF. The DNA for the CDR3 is TGCACCAGCAGCCAAAACAGGGACGGATCCTACGAGCAGTACTTC.

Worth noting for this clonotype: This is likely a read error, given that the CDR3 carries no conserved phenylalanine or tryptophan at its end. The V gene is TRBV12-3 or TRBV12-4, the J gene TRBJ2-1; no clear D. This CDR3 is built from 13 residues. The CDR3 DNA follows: TGTACCAGCAGTCCAAGACATGGCAATGAGCAGTTCCTC. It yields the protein CTSSPRHGNEQFL.

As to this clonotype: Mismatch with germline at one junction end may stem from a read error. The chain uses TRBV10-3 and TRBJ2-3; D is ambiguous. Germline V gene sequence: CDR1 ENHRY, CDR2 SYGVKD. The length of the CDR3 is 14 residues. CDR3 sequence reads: CAISESMSTDTQYF. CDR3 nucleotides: TGTGCCATCAGTGAGTCGATGAGCACAGATACTCAGTATTTT.

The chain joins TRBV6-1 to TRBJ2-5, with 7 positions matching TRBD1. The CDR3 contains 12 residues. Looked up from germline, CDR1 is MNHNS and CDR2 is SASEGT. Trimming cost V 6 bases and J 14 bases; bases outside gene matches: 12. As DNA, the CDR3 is TGTGCCAGCAGAGCCGGGACAGATGTTACTTACTTC. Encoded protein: CASRAGTDVTYF.

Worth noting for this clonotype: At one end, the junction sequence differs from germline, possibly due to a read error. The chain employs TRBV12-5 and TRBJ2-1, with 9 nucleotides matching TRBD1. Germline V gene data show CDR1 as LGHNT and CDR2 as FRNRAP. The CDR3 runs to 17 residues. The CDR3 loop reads CASGLGQTGGGHNEQFF. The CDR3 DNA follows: TGTGCCAGTGGTTTGGGTCAAACAGGGGGCGGCCACAATGAGCAGTTCTTC.

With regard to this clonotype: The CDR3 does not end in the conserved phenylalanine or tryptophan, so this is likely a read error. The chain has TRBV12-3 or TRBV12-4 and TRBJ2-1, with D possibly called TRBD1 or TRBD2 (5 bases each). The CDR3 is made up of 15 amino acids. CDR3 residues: CASSFAGASSNEQFL. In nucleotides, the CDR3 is TGTGCAAGCAGTTTCGCCGGGGCTAGCTCCAATGAGCAGTTCCTC.